These T cell receptor beta chains were read from a single sample in a study of OX40 agonist ivuxolimab in advanced cancers. Assay: immunoSEQ multiplex PCR; the TCRdb copy retains only in-frame clones and omits some. The sample shows about 87,000 clones, approximately 87% of them seen only once. The source was CD4+ or CD8+ T cells sorted from blood, collected in a trial of the OX40 agonist ivuxolimab. These receptors were taken from an adult with an advanced solid tumor such as melanoma, head and neck, liver or kidney cancer. Both conserved end residues are part of each CDR3. D genes are given only for firm matches. Clone size appears in some rows only: once, few, many, or a class for an expanded clone.

clone_size: -; d_call: -; v_call: TRBV5-1; j_call: TRBJ2-7; cdr3_nt: TGCGCCAGCGGGTCAGAGGGGGTCTACGAGCAGTACTTC; cdr3_aa: CASGSEGVYEQYF
clone_size: -; d_call: TRBD1; v_call: TRBV30; j_call: TRBJ1-1; cdr3_nt: TGTGCCTGGAGTGACCTAGAGGGGGCCACTGAAGCTTTCTTT; cdr3_aa: CAWSDLEGATEAFF
clone_size: -; d_call: TRBD2; v_call: TRBV6-1; j_call: TRBJ2-7; cdr3_nt: TGTGCCAGCAGTTCCGCGGGCGGGGGAACCTACGAGCAGTACTTC; cdr3_aa: CASSSAGGGTYEQYF
clone_size: -; d_call: -; v_call: TRBV5-6; j_call: TRBJ1-4; cdr3_nt: TGTGCCAGCAGCACTCGGGGGGCCCCAACTAATGAAAAACTGTTTTTT; cdr3_aa: CASSTRGAPTNEKLFF
clone_size: -; d_call: -; v_call: TRBV11-1; j_call: TRBJ2-3; cdr3_nt: TGTGCCAGCAGTACCCGTGGAGGCACAGATACGCAGTATTTT; cdr3_aa: CASSTRGGTDTQYF
clone_size: once; d_call: -; v_call: TRBV6-4; j_call: TRBJ1-4; cdr3_nt: TGTGCCAGCACCGGTAGGGTTAGTGAAAAACTGTTTTTT; cdr3_aa: CASTGRVSEKLFF
clone_size: -; d_call: -; v_call: TRBV18; j_call: TRBJ2-7; cdr3_nt: TGTGCCAGCTCACGGCCTCAGGAGCCCTACGAGCAGTACTTC; cdr3_aa: CASSRPQEPYEQYF
clone_size: -; d_call: TRBD1; v_call: TRBV29-1; j_call: TRBJ1-2; cdr3_nt: TGCAGCGTGAAAGACAGGGAGGACTATGGCTACACCTTC; cdr3_aa: CSVKDREDYGYTF
clone_size: -; d_call: TRBD2; v_call: TRBV7-2; j_call: TRBJ2-3; cdr3_nt: TGTGCCAGCAGCGCCCGACTAGCGGGCGTCACAGATACGCAGTATTTT; cdr3_aa: CASSARLAGVTDTQYF
clone_size: -; d_call: -; v_call: TRBV10-2; j_call: TRBJ1-1; cdr3_nt: TGCGCCAGCACGGTCAGGGGCGTGAACACTGAAGCTTTCTTT; cdr3_aa: CASTVRGVNTEAFF
clone_size: -; d_call: -; v_call: TRBV2; j_call: TRBJ2-4; cdr3_nt: TGTGCCAGCAGTGCGTTTACACGAGGGGGAGGCAAAAACATTCAGTACTTC; cdr3_aa: CASSAFTRGGGKNIQYF
clone_size: -; d_call: -; v_call: TRBV10-3; j_call: TRBJ2-1; cdr3_nt: TGTGCCATCAGTGGCGGACAGTACAATGAGCAGTTCTTC; cdr3_aa: CAISGGQYNEQFF
clone_size: -; d_call: -; v_call: TRBV21-1; j_call: TRBJ2-5; cdr3_nt: TGTGCCAGCACCCGGGAGGTGGTCTCGGAGACCCAGTACTTC; cdr3_aa: CASTREVVSETQYF
clone_size: -; d_call: -; v_call: TRBV2; j_call: TRBJ2-3; cdr3_nt: TGTGCCAGCGTAGCGAGTGGACTACGGGATACGCAGTATTTT; cdr3_aa: CASVASGLRDTQYF
clone_size: -; d_call: -; v_call: TRBV7-3; j_call: TRBJ2-7; cdr3_nt: TGTGCCAGCAGCTTAACTGCAGACTCCTACGAGCAGTACTTC; cdr3_aa: CASSLTADSYEQYF
clone_size: -; d_call: TRBD2; v_call: TRBV4-3; j_call: TRBJ2-1; cdr3_nt: TGCGCCAGCAGCCACGATCTCCTAGCGGGGACCTCCTACAATGAGCAGTTCTTC; cdr3_aa: CASSHDLLAGTSYNEQFF
clone_size: -; d_call: TRBD1; v_call: TRBV10-3; j_call: TRBJ2-7; cdr3_nt: TGTGCCATCAGTGAGGACAGGGGGAGCGACGAGCAGTACTTC; cdr3_aa: CAISEDRGSDEQYF
clone_size: once; d_call: -; v_call: TRBV27; j_call: TRBJ2-7; cdr3_nt: TGTGCCAGCAGGGGGCGGAGAAGCTCCTACGAGCAGTACTTC; cdr3_aa: CASRGRRSSYEQYF
clone_size: -; d_call: -; v_call: TRBV12-5; j_call: TRBJ1-1; cdr3_nt: TGTGCTAGTGGTCCCTGGGAAGCTTTCTTT; cdr3_aa: CASGPWEAFF
clone_size: -; d_call: -; v_call: TRBV30; j_call: TRBJ2-5; cdr3_nt: TGTGCCTGGAGTAGAGAGACCCAGTACTTC; cdr3_aa: CAWSRETQYF
clone_size: -; d_call: TRBD2; v_call: TRBV9; j_call: TRBJ2-5; cdr3_nt: TGTGCCAGCAGCGTAGGGAGGACTAGCGGGTTCCAAGAGACCCAGTACTTC; cdr3_aa: CASSVGRTSGFQETQYF
clone_size: -; d_call: TRBD1; v_call: TRBV11-2; j_call: TRBJ2-1; cdr3_nt: TGTGCCAGCAGCTTAAGGGACAGGGTATTGAGGAACAATGAGCAGTTCTTC; cdr3_aa: CASSLRDRVLRNNEQFF
clone_size: -; d_call: -; v_call: TRBV25-1; j_call: TRBJ2-3; cdr3_nt: TGTGCCAGCAGAGGGGGGCAAAGCACAGATACGCAGTATTTT; cdr3_aa: CASRGGQSTDTQYF
clone_size: -; d_call: -; v_call: TRBV16; j_call: TRBJ2-7; cdr3_nt: TGTGCCAGCAGCCAATTTGGGGGGACCCCCTACGAGCAGTACTTC; cdr3_aa: CASSQFGGTPYEQYF
clone_size: -; d_call: -; v_call: TRBV29-1; j_call: TRBJ2-1; cdr3_nt: TGCAGCGTTGATTTTCCGCGGAGCTCCTACAATGAGCAGTTCTTC; cdr3_aa: CSVDFPRSSYNEQFF
clone_size: -; d_call: TRBD2; v_call: TRBV7-2; j_call: TRBJ2-2; cdr3_nt: TGTGCCAGCAGCTATCAGATGACTAGCGTGGACACCGGGGAGCTGTTTTTT; cdr3_aa: CASSYQMTSVDTGELFF
clone_size: -; d_call: TRBD1; v_call: TRBV9; j_call: TRBJ1-2; cdr3_nt: TGTGCCAGCAGCACCAGGGGGGACTGGAACTATGGCTACACCTTC; cdr3_aa: CASSTRGDWNYGYTF
clone_size: -; d_call: -; v_call: TRBV7-3; j_call: TRBJ2-1; cdr3_nt: TGTGCCAGCAGCTCCCAAGGGGTCGGGTACAATGAGCAGTTCTTC; cdr3_aa: CASSSQGVGYNEQFF
clone_size: -; d_call: -; v_call: TRBV6-1; j_call: TRBJ1-6; cdr3_nt: TGTGCCAGCAGTGAACAGGTGAATAATTCACCCCTCCACTTT; cdr3_aa: CASSEQVNNSPLHF
clone_size: -; d_call: -; v_call: TRBV30; j_call: TRBJ2-7; cdr3_nt: TGTGCCTGGAGTGTTGCGACAGTCTACTCCTACGAGCAGTACTTC; cdr3_aa: CAWSVATVYSYEQYF
clone_size: -; d_call: -; v_call: TRBV9; j_call: TRBJ2-3; cdr3_nt: TGTGCCAGCAGCGTAGATTCCCCCATACAGGCAGATACGCAGTATTTT; cdr3_aa: CASSVDSPIQADTQYF
clone_size: few; d_call: -; v_call: TRBV7-8; j_call: TRBJ2-7; cdr3_nt: TGTGCCAGCAGCTTCCTTTCAGTAGGTCCCTACGAGCAGTACTTC; cdr3_aa: CASSFLSVGPYEQYF
clone_size: -; d_call: TRBD1; v_call: TRBV6-1; j_call: TRBJ2-7; cdr3_nt: TGTGCCAGCAGTGTAATGGGACAGACGAACTCCTACGAGCAGTACTTC; cdr3_aa: CASSVMGQTNSYEQYF
clone_size: few; d_call: -; v_call: TRBV14; j_call: TRBJ2-1; cdr3_nt: TGTGCCAGCAGCCAAGATCCGGGCAACTCCTACAATGAGCAGTTCTTC; cdr3_aa: CASSQDPGNSYNEQFF
clone_size: -; d_call: TRBD2; v_call: TRBV5-4; j_call: TRBJ2-3; cdr3_nt: TGTGCCAGCAGCCCGGGACTAGCGGGCACAGATACGCAGTATTTT; cdr3_aa: CASSPGLAGTDTQYF
clone_size: -; d_call: TRBD1; v_call: TRBV19; j_call: TRBJ1-1; cdr3_nt: TGTGCCAGTAGTAACCGGGACAGGGTGAACACTGAAGCTTTCTTT; cdr3_aa: CASSNRDRVNTEAFF
clone_size: -; d_call: -; v_call: TRBV6-6; j_call: TRBJ2-5; cdr3_nt: TGTGCCAGCAGTTATTCTTCCTTCCAAGAGACCCAGTACTTC; cdr3_aa: CASSYSSFQETQYF
clone_size: -; d_call: TRBD1; v_call: TRBV19; j_call: TRBJ2-1; cdr3_nt: TGTGCCAGTAGTATCCAGGGGGCGTTTGGACAGTTCTTC; cdr3_aa: CASSIQGAFGQFF
clone_size: -; d_call: -; v_call: TRBV4-3; j_call: TRBJ1-1; cdr3_nt: TGCGCCAGCAGCCAAGAGCTGGGTTTCACTGAAGCTTTCTTT; cdr3_aa: CASSQELGFTEAFF
clone_size: -; d_call: TRBD1; v_call: TRBV27; j_call: TRBJ2-7; cdr3_nt: TGTGCCAGCAGTTTCGTGGCAGGGGGCCCCTGGTACTTC; cdr3_aa: CASSFVAGGPWYF
clone_size: few; d_call: -; v_call: TRBV7-9; j_call: TRBJ2-1; cdr3_nt: TGTGCCAGCAGCCCTCGAAGGCAGTTCTTC; cdr3_aa: CASSPRRQFF
clone_size: -; d_call: -; v_call: TRBV4-1; j_call: TRBJ1-3; cdr3_nt: TGCGCCAGCAGCCTCCGGGACGCATCCTCTGGAAACACCATATATTTT; cdr3_aa: CASSLRDASSGNTIYF
clone_size: -; d_call: TRBD1; v_call: TRBV6-5; j_call: TRBJ2-3; cdr3_nt: TGTGCCAGCAGTCACTCACAGGGGGCCGGAGCAGATACGCAGTATTTT; cdr3_aa: CASSHSQGAGADTQYF
clone_size: many; d_call: TRBD1; v_call: TRBV27; j_call: TRBJ1-5; cdr3_nt: TGTGCCAGCAGTTATGGAGGGGGCGAGGCTCAGCCCCAGCATTTT; cdr3_aa: CASSYGGGEAQPQHF
clone_size: few; d_call: -; v_call: TRBV18; j_call: TRBJ2-1; cdr3_nt: TGTGCCAGCTCACCGAATTTTCAGGCAAGCAATACCTACAATGAGCAGTTCTTC; cdr3_aa: CASSPNFQASNTYNEQFF
clone_size: -; d_call: -; v_call: TRBV7-2; j_call: TRBJ1-4; cdr3_nt: TGTGCCAGCAGCTTACTGGGGCCGGGGGAACTGTTTTTT; cdr3_aa: CASSLLGPGELFF
clone_size: -; d_call: TRBD2; v_call: TRBV11-3; j_call: TRBJ2-7; cdr3_nt: TGTGCCAGCAACCCGACTAGCGGGCTGTACTTC; cdr3_aa: CASNPTSGLYF
clone_size: few; d_call: -; v_call: TRBV27; j_call: TRBJ1-5; cdr3_nt: TGTGCCAGCAGTCCACGGGACTCCAATCAGCCCCAGCATTTT; cdr3_aa: CASSPRDSNQPQHF
clone_size: -; d_call: -; v_call: TRBV7-2; j_call: TRBJ2-3; cdr3_nt: TGTGCCAGCAGCTTGAATAGTCCCACAGATACGCAGTATTTT; cdr3_aa: CASSLNSPTDTQYF
clone_size: -; d_call: TRBD1; v_call: TRBV6-1; j_call: TRBJ1-2; cdr3_nt: TGTGCCAGCAGTGAAGGAACAGGGGTCTATGGCTACACCTTC; cdr3_aa: CASSEGTGVYGYTF
clone_size: -; d_call: TRBD2; v_call: TRBV7-2; j_call: TRBJ2-3; cdr3_nt: TGTGCCAGCAGTTCCCTAGGCGGGGGGAACACAGATACGCAGTATTTT; cdr3_aa: CASSSLGGGNTDTQYF
clone_size: -; d_call: -; v_call: TRBV2; j_call: TRBJ2-7; cdr3_nt: TGTGCCAGCAGTGCTCAAGAGGGGGGCGAGCAGTACTTC; cdr3_aa: CASSAQEGGEQYF
clone_size: -; d_call: TRBD2; v_call: TRBV7-2; j_call: TRBJ2-1; cdr3_nt: TGTGCCAGCAGCCGAGAGAAGCGGGGGCCTTCCTACAATGAGCAGTTCTTC; cdr3_aa: CASSREKRGPSYNEQFF
clone_size: once; d_call: -; v_call: TRBV9; j_call: TRBJ1-5; cdr3_nt: TGTGCCAGCAGTTTGACGGGGAGCAATCAGCCCCAGCATTTT; cdr3_aa: CASSLTGSNQPQHF
clone_size: -; d_call: TRBD2; v_call: TRBV5-1; j_call: TRBJ2-5; cdr3_nt: TGCGCCAGCAGCTTACGCGGGAGGCAAGAGACCCAGTACTTC; cdr3_aa: CASSLRGRQETQYF
clone_size: -; d_call: -; v_call: TRBV30; j_call: TRBJ2-7; cdr3_nt: TGTGCCTGGGGAGGGTTCGAGCAGTACTTC; cdr3_aa: CAWGGFEQYF